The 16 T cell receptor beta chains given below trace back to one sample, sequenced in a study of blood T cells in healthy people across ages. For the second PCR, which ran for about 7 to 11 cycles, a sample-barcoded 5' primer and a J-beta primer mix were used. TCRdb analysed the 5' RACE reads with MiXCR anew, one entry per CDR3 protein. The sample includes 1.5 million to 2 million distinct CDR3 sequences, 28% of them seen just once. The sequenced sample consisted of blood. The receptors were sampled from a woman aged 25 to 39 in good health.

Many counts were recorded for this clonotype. This chain's CDR3 is CASSVGSGDETQYF. CDR3 DNA sequence: TGTGCCAGCAGCGTAGGGTCGGGAGACGAGACCCAGTACTTC. This rearrangement joins TRBV9 to TRBJ2-5; tentatively, D is TRBD2 (6 bases). Trimming removed 0 bases at V and 5 bases at J, with 11 bases between. Germline V gene sequence: CDR1 SGDLS, CDR2 YYNGEE. This CDR3 is built from 14 residues.

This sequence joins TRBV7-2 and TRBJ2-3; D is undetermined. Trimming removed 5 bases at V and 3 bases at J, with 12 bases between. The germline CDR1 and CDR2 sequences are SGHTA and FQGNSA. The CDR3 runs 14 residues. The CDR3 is CASSLSSLTDTQYF. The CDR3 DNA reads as TGTGCCAGCAGCCTAAGTTCGTTGACAGATACGCAGTATTTT.

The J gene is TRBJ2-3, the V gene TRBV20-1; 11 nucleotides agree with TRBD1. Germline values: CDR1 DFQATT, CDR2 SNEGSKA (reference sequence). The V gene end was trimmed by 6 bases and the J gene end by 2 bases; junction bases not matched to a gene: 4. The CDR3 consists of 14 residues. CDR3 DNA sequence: TGCAGTGCGTCGGACAGGGGGCTCACAGATACGCAGTATTTT. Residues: CSASDRGLTDTQYF.

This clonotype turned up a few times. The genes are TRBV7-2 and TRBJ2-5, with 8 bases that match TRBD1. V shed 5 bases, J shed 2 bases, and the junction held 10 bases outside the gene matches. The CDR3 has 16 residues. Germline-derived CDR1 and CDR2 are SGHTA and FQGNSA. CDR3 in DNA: TGTGCCAGCAGCACGCGGACAGGGCCCTATCAAGAGACCCAGTACTTC. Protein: CASSTRTGPYQETQYF. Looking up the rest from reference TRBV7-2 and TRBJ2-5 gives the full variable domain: GAGVSQSPSNKVTEKGKDVELRCDPISGHTALYWYRQSLGQGLEFLIYFQGNSAPDKSGLPSDRFSAERTGGSVSTLTIQRTQQEDSAVYLCASSTRTGPYQETQYFGPGTRLLVL.

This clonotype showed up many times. The CDR3: CASSLDTGSYNEQFF. The CDR3 coding sequence is TGTGCCAGCAGCTTAGACACCGGCTCCTACAATGAGCAGTTCTTC. The V gene is TRBV7-2, the J gene TRBJ2-1; D is unclear. There are 15 residues in the CDR3. Looked up from germline, CDR1 is SGHTA and CDR2 is FQGNSA. V lost 1 base to trimming and J lost 0 bases, with 7 bases between them.

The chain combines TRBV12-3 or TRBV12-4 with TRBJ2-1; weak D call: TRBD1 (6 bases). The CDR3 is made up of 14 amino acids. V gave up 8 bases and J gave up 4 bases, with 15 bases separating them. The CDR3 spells CASQDRLIYNEQFF. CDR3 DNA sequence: TGTGCCAGCCAGGACAGACTAATTTACAATGAGCAGTTCTTC.

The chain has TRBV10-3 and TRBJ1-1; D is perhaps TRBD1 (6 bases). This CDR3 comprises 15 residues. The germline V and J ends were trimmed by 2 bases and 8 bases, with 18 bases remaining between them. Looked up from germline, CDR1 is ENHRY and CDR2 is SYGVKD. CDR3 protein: CAISEPAGGATEAFF. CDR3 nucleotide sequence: TGTGCCATCAGTGAGCCGGCGGGGGGGGCGACGGAAGCTTTCTTT.

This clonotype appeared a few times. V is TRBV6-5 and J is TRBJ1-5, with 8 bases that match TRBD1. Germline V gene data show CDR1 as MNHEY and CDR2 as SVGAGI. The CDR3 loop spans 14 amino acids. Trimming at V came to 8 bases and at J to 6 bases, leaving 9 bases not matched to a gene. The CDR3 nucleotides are TGTGCCAGCCAACCGACAGGGGAACTTCAGCCCCAGCATTTT. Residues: CASQPTGELQPQHF.

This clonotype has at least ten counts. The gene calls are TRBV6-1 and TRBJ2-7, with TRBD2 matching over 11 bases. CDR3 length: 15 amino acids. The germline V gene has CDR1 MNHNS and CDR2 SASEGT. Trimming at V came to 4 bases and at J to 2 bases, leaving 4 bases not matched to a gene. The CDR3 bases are TGTGCCAGCAGTGGGGGGACTAGCGGTACCTACGAGCAGTACTTC. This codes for CASSGGTSGTYEQYF.

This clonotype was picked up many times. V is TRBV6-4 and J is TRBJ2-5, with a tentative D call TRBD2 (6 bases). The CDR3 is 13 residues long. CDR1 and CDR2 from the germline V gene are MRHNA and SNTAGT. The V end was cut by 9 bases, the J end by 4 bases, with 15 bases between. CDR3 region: CASKRRLGETQYF. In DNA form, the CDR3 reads TGTGCCAGTAAAAGAAGACTAGGAGAGACCCAGTACTTC.

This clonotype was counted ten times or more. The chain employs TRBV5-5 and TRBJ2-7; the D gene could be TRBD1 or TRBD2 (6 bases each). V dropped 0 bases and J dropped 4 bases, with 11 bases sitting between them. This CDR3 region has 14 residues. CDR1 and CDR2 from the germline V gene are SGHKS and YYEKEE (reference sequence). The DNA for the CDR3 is TGTGCCAGCAGCTTGGGCGGGACATTTTACGAGCAGTACTTC. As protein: CASSLGGTFYEQYF.

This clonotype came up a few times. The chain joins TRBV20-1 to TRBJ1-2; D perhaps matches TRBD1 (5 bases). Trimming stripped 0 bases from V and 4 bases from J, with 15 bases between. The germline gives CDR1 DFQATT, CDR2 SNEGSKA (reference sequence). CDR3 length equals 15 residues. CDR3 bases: TGCAGTGCTAGAGATCACCCCACAGGTTCCTATGGCTACACCTTC. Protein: CSARDHPTGSYGYTF.

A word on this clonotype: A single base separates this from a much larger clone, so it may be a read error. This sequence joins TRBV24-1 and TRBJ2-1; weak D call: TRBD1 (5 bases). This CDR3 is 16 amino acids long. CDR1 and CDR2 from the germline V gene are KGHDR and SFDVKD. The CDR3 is CTTSDLTDPTYNEQFF. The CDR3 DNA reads TGTACCACCAGTGATTTGACAGACCCTACCTACAATGAGCAGTTCTTC.

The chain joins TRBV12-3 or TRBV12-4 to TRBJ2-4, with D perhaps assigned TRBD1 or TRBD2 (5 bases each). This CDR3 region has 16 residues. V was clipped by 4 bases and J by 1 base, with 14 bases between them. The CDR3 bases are TGTGCCAGCAGTTCACCGGGGCAGGGTGCCAAAAACATTCAGTACTTC. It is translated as CASSSPGQGAKNIQYF.

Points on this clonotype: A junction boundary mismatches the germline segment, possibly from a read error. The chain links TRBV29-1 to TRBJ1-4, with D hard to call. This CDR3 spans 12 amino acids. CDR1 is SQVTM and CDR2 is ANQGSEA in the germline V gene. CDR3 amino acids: CGVEDLDEKLFF. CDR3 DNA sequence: TGCGGCGTTGAAGATCTCGATGAAAAACTGTTTTTT.

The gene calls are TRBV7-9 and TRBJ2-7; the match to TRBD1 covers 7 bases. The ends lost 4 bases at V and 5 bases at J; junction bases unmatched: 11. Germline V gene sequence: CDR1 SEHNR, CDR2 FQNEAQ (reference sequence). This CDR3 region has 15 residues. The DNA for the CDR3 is TGTGCCAGCAGCTCTCACAGGGGATTGTTCCACGAGCAGTACTTC. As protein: CASSSHRGLFHEQYF.